A single sample gave rise to the 20 T cell receptor beta chains below, sequenced in a study of blood T cell repertoires in COVID-19. The repertoire was sequenced with immunoSEQ multiplex PCR; TCRdb's copy has only in-frame clones and lacks some. The sample has 250,000 or so clones, approximately 88% seen once; the top ten hold around 3.1%. Sample: PBMCs or T cells enriched from blood (not recorded which). The receptors were gathered from a middle-aged woman who had been exposed to COVID-19.

The DNA for the CDR3 is TGTGCCAGCAGCCTAGGGGGTAGCGGGAGAAGCCACGAGCAGTACGTC. Amino acid sequence: CASSLGGSGRSHEQYV. The chain recombines TRBV28 with TRBJ2-7, with 9 bases aligning to TRBD2. Per the germline V gene, CDR1 is MDHEN and CDR2 is SYDVKM. CDR3 length equals 16 residues. Trimming removed 6 bases from V and 5 bases from J; junction bases left unmatched: 14.

The chain is built from TRBV15 and TRBJ2-3; TRBD2 might be the D (6 bases). From germline, CDR1 is LNHNV and CDR2 YYDKDF (reference sequence). This CDR3 has 17 amino acids. The V end lost 3 bases, the J end lost 4 bases, and 20 bases lay between the germline ends. The CDR3 here is CATSRPGSRRGADTQYF. The CDR3 region has the DNA TGTGCCACCAGCAGGCCCGGGAGTCGTCGCGGGGCAGATACGCAGTATTTT.

The genes are TRBV11-2 and TRBJ2-3, with 8 bases aligning to TRBD2. In germline, CDR1 is SGHAT, CDR2 FQNNGV. The CDR3 is 17 amino acids. Trimming took 1 base from V and 0 from J; bases not matched to a gene: 6. CDR3 amino acids: CASSLGRTSSSTDTQYF. The CDR3 region has the DNA TGTGCCAGCAGCTTAGGTAGGACTAGCTCGAGCACAGATACGCAGTATTTT.

The chain employs TRBV18 and TRBJ1-5, with D perhaps matching TRBD1 (6 bases). The germline CDR1 and CDR2 sequences are KGHSH and LQKENI. Trimming left V 5 bases short and J 4 bases short, with 9 bases between. CDR3 length: 13 amino acids. This CDR3 reads CASSGDINQPQHF. CDR3 sequence (DNA): TGTGCCAGCTCAGGGGACATAAATCAGCCCCAGCATTTT.

This chain connects TRBV4-1 to TRBJ2-5, with 7 bases fitting TRBD1. Trimming at V came to 1 base and at J to 2 bases, leaving 7 bases not matched to a gene. The CDR3 totals 16 residues. Per germline, CDR1 MGHRA and CDR2 YSYEKL. The CDR3 DNA is TGCGCCAGCAGCCAAGCACTAGGACAGGATCAAGAGACCCAGTACTTC. Residues: CASSQALGQDQETQYF.

This chain uses TRBV7-8 with TRBJ2-7; 9 bases fit TRBD2. This CDR3 spans 16 amino acids. The germline CDR1 and CDR2 sequences are SGHVS and FQNEAQ. V dropped 3 bases and J dropped 3; count of bases not matched to a gene: 9. This CDR3 reads CASSFAAASGVYEQYF. The CDR3 nucleotides are TGTGCCAGCAGCTTCGCCGCGGCTAGCGGGGTCTACGAGCAGTACTTC.

The chain combines TRBV4-3 with TRBJ2-7; D is unresolved. This CDR3 has 16 amino acids. From germline, CDR1 is LGHNA and CDR2 YSLEER. V was pared by 0 bases and J by 3 bases, with 15 bases between. The chain's CDR3 is CASSQDLSGVGYEQYF. Written as DNA, the CDR3 is TGCGCCAGCAGCCAAGATCTCTCGGGTGTGGGCTACGAGCAGTACTTC.

The gene calls are TRBV13 and TRBJ1-3; a possible D gene is TRBD1 (5 bases). Germline V gives CDR1 PRHDT, CDR2 FYEKMQ (reference sequence). The CDR3 consists of 20 residues. V shed 5 bases and J shed 2 bases, with 28 bases lying between them. DNA of the CDR3: TGTGCCAGCAGCCTTTGGTCCGCCCCGATCCGTCGGGGGGCTGGAAACACCATATATTTT. This codes for CASSLWSAPIRRGAGNTIYF.

V gene TRBV30 combines with J gene TRBJ2-7; 13 nucleotides line up with TRBD2. Germline-derived CDR1 and CDR2 are GTSNPN and SVGIG (reference sequence). There are 16 residues in the CDR3. V shed 3 bases, J shed 5 bases, and the junction held 10 bases outside the gene matches. The DNA of the CDR3 is TGTGCCTGGAGCCCGGGGGGGACTAGCGGGATGCACGAGCAGTACGTC. It specifies CAWSPGGTSGMHEQYV.

The chain uses TRBV7-6 and TRBJ1-5; the match to TRBD1 covers 10 bases. The germline CDR1 and CDR2 sequences are SGHVS and FNYEAQ. The V gene end was trimmed by 5 bases and the J gene end by 8 bases; junction bases not matched to a gene: 9. This CDR3 has 15 residues. CDR3 DNA: TGTGCCAGCAGCCCGGGACAGGGGTTGAAGGAGCCCCAGCATTTT. As protein: CASSPGQGLKEPQHF.

The chain couples TRBV5-6 to TRBJ2-5; D perhaps matches TRBD2 (6 bases). V lost 0 bases to trimming and J lost 0 bases, with 9 bases between them. The V gene's germline CDR1 is SGHDT and CDR2 YYEEEE. CDR3 length equals 15 residues. In DNA, the CDR3 is TGTGCCAGCAGCTTGGCCCGGGACTACCAAGAGACCCAGTACTTC. Its protein product is CASSLARDYQETQYF.

The chain joins TRBV19 to TRBJ2-2; D is perhaps TRBD1 (6 bases). Between the trimmed V and J ends, which lost 0 bases and 0 bases, there was a span of 14 bases. The CDR3 totals 18 residues. Germline assignment: CDR1 LNHDA and CDR2 SQIVND (reference sequence). CDR3 sequence reads: CASSIDGTRPTNTGELFF. The CDR3 region has the DNA TGTGCCAGTAGTATAGATGGGACACGACCGACGAACACCGGGGAGCTGTTTTTT.

Notes on this clone: This sample also contains other DNA sequences that code for the same CDR3. The genes are TRBV28 and TRBJ1-2, with 11 bases that match TRBD1. The CDR3 sequence is 15 residues long. The germline CDR1 and CDR2 sequences are MDHEN and SYDVKM. The V and J ends lost 4 bases and 7 bases, in that order; junction bases with no gene match: 8. The CDR3 bases are TGTGCCAGCAGTTCTCCCGGACAGGGGGCCTTTGGCTACACCTTC. Translating gives CASSSPGQGAFGYTF.

The chain recombines TRBV9 with TRBJ2-2; TRBD2 aligns across 9 bases. V shed 4 bases and J 0 bases; nucleotides not matched to a gene: 7. This CDR3 is built from 17 residues. Germline loops: CDR1 SGDLS, CDR2 YYNGEE. The CDR3 here is CASSSHRLAANTGELFF. The CDR3 DNA reads TGTGCCAGCAGCTCCCACAGACTAGCGGCGAACACCGGGGAGCTGTTTTTT.

This chain connects TRBV18 to TRBJ1-5; D perhaps matches TRBD1 (5 bases). This CDR3 has 15 residues. The V and J ends lost 3 bases and 0 bases respectively, with 9 bases between them. Per the germline V gene, CDR1 is KGHSH and CDR2 is LQKENI. The CDR3 bases are TGTGCCAGCTCACCGGGGGGGAATAGCAATCAGCCCCAGCATTTT. Protein product: CASSPGGNSNQPQHF.

A few counts support this clone. The chain carries TRBV4-1 and TRBJ1-2; 9 nucleotides agree with TRBD1. The V gene's germline CDR1 is MGHRA and CDR2 YSYEKL. The ends lost 2 bases at V and 3 bases at J; junction bases unmatched: 4. This CDR3 contains 15 residues. The CDR3 is CASSQIRDRDYGYTF. DNA of the CDR3: TGCGCCAGCAGCCAAATTCGGGACAGGGACTATGGCTACACCTTC.

The V gene is TRBV11-2, the J gene TRBJ2-7, with TRBD1 identical over 9 bases. The CDR3 contains 13 residues. Germline V gene lookup returns CDR1 SGHAT and CDR2 FQNNGV. Trimming removed 1 base from V and 10 bases from J; junction bases left unmatched: 5. The CDR3 DNA sequence: TGTGCCAGCAGCTTAGGGGGACAGGGATTACAGTACTTC. Translating it yields CASSLGGQGLQYF.

The CDR3: CASSWETLNTEAFF. The CDR3 bases are TGTGCCAGCAGCTGGGAGACTTTGAACACTGAAGCTTTCTTT. The chain couples TRBV7-2 to TRBJ1-1, with D uncertain. This CDR3 comprises 14 residues. CDR1 SGHTA and CDR2 FQGNSA come from the germline V gene. The V end lost 4 bases, the J end lost 0 bases, and 9 bases lay between the germline ends.

The CDR3 nucleotides read TGTGCCAGCAGCTGGAGGGGGCCTTGGACTGAAGCTTTCTTT. It translates to CASSWRGPWTEAFF. The chain employs TRBV7-3 and TRBJ1-1; 7 positions match TRBD1. This CDR3 region has 14 residues. Trimming removed 4 bases from V and 5 bases from J; junction bases left unmatched: 7. In germline, CDR1 is SGHTA, CDR2 FQGTGA. Based on the CDR3 plus reference TRBV7-3 and TRBJ1-1, the full variable domain is GAGVSQTPSNKVTEKGKYVELRCDPISGHTALYWYRQSLGQGPEFLIYFQGTGAADDSGLPNDRFFAVRPEGSVSTLKIQRTERGDSAVYLCASSWRGPWTEAFFGQGTRLTVV.

This clone was observed a few times. CDR3 amino acids: CASSRRYQREGRYNEQFF. The CDR3 region has the DNA TGTGCCAGCAGCCGTCGCTATCAGCGGGAGGGTCGTTACAATGAGCAGTTCTTC. The gene calls are TRBV7-8 and TRBJ2-1; 10 nucleotides agree with TRBD2. The CDR3 consists of 18 residues. From germline, CDR1 is SGHVS and CDR2 FQNEAQ. The ends lost 5 bases at V and 4 bases at J; junction bases unmatched: 14.